This TCR beta chain was documented in a study of shared clonotypes between healthy human individuals. As defined, naive CD8 cells were CD45RO-negative and positively selected for CCR7, with terminally differentiated effector memory CD45RA+ cells excluded. Overall study findings and caveats: The donor pool, a small one, limited the genetic and exposure-history diversity represented. Sharing across four donors was highest in naive CD4 (around 5%) and lowest in memory CD8 (around 0.4%). Lower generation probabilities were found for non-shared clonotypes than for those shared by all four donors.

Sorted-subset replicate PCRs used 200 ng of genomic DNA. This amount corresponded to 30,000 to 35,000 T cell genomes. TCRdb's copy holds only in-frame clones and misses some; the assay was immunoSEQ multiplex PCR. The sample records around 1.9 million clones, over 85% being singletons. Only a few counts were recorded for this clone. The antigen is undetermined. Other nucleotide sequences from this sample produce the same CDR3. The sample consisted of naive CD8+ T cells from PBMCs. The receptor comes from a man in his late teens or twenties in good health. Some clones in this sample may be carry-over from other donors' samples.

The CDR3 loop is CASRDRGNEKLFF. For the CDR3, the DNA is TGCGCCAGCAGAGACAGGGGTAATGAAAAACTGTTTTTT. This sequence joins TRBV10-2 and TRBJ1-4; the match to TRBD1 covers 8 bases. J was trimmed by 4 bases and V by 6 bases; bases with no gene match: 1. Looked up from germline, CDR1 is WSHSY and CDR2 is SAAADI. The CDR3 runs to 13 residues.